This T cell receptor (beta chain) was recovered during a study of OX40 agonist ivuxolimab in advanced cancers. Background for the entire study: The costimulatory receptor OX40 (CD134) was targeted by ivuxolimab, a fully human IgG2 agonistic monoclonal antibody. Intravenous ivuxolimab was administered to patients every 2 weeks at six dose levels: 0.01, 0.1, 0.3, 1.5, 3 and 10 mg/kg. Of the approximately 54 dose-escalation patients, hepatocellular carcinoma was present in around 19, melanoma in some 15, renal cell carcinoma in 9 and head and neck cancer in 9. A male proportion of under 85% and a mean age of approximately 55 years, ranging from roughly 23 to 85, were recorded for the dose-escalation cohort. Patients were allowed to have had prior anti-PD-1, anti-PD-L1 or anti-CTLA-4 therapy, and approximately 37% of the dose-escalation patients had been treated with checkpoint inhibitors. Partial responses were achieved by three dose-escalation patients, of whom one had hepatocellular carcinoma and two had cutaneous melanoma. The purpose of peripheral TCRbeta sequencing was to test whether ivuxolimab changed TCR sequence diversity and led to clonal T-cell expansion. The paper reports the monotherapy dose-escalation portion (N of about 50 patients) of the phase I ivuxolimab trial.

Overall results and qualifications from the work: In the 0.1-3.0 mg/kg groups, partial responders had among the lowest normalized peripheral clonal expansion, particularly in CD8+ T cells. The antigen specificity of the peripheral T cells that underwent clonal expansion was not determined. Low levels of normalized T-cell clonal expansion were also seen in some nonresponding patients. At doses of 0.1 to 3.0 mg/kg, clonal expansion of both CD4+ and CD8+ blood T cells was observed from baseline to week 6. On average, CD8+ T cells showed more expanded clones than CD4+ T cells after ivuxolimab.

Worth noting for this clone: Its antigen is still unknown. No much larger clone is present one base from it, and per-base qualities are unavailable.

CDR1 and CDR2, per the germline V gene, are MDHEN and SYDVKM. The cysteine opens and the phenylalanine closes a CDR3 of 18 amino acids. The sequence is cut down to CDR3 DNA, 54 bases in frame from base 1. V ends up 3 bases short and J 2 bases short, with an unmatched junction base count of 13. Genomic DNA was isolated from the sorted cells so that the TCRbeta CDR3 region could be sequenced. The immunoSEQ Assay was used for sequencing of TCRbeta CDR3 regions. Sourced from immuneACCESS, this table was stored by TCRdb with only in-frame sequences that have V and J called. A share of the clones is absent; for the studies checked, an unresolved V gene accounts for under half, and the remainder has no known explanation. The table for this sample lists over 60,000 clones; around 90% of them were counted only once. Roughly 2.1% of the sample is in the top ten clones. The trial excluded patients who had a history of autoimmune disease or who were on systemic immunosuppression. Peripheral blood for TCR sequencing was collected from all dose cohorts at baseline, on cycle 4 day 1, and on cycle 7 day 1. Samples were obtained from an open-label, multicenter, first-in-human phase I dose-escalation trial of ivuxolimab. Adults with locally advanced or metastatic head and neck squamous cell, hepatocellular, melanoma or renal cell carcinoma were enrolled in the trial. Before TCR sequencing, CD4+ T cells and CD8+ T cells were sorted from peripheral blood as separate populations.

Specimen: CD4+ or CD8+ T cells sorted from blood, collected in a trial of the OX40 agonist ivuxolimab. This chain is built from TRBV28 and TRBJ1-5, with 7 bases aligning to TRBD1. The receptor was derived from an adult with an advanced solid tumor such as melanoma, head and neck, liver or kidney cancer. At the DNA level, the sequence is TGTGCCAGCAGTTTTCCCACCGGGACAGTTCACGGCAATCAGCCCCAGCATTTT. This is translated as CASSFPTGTVHGNQPQHF.